This is a list of T cell receptor beta chains from one sample in a study of control samples from healthy donors and cancer patients. The method was immunoSEQ multiplex PCR; TCRdb's version includes in-frame clones alone and lacks a portion of them. The data show roughly 26,000 clones, 85% seen once. The sequencing input was PBMCs. The receptors derive from a woman aged 55-69 years with head and neck cancer. The CDR3 runs from the conserved cysteine through the conserved F or W. Each record gives: V gene, D gene, clone size, J gene, CDR3 DNA, CDR3 protein. D genes are given only for firm matches. Only some rows state a clone size, as once, few, many or a class for expanded clones.

TRBV5-8,NA,NA,TRBJ2-3,TGTGCCAGCAGCCGGGACAGCACAGATACGCAGTATTTT,CASSRDSTDTQYF
TRBV19,NA,NA,TRBJ1-6,TGTGCCAGTAGTATACCACCCCGGGACACCGATTCACCCCTCCACTTT,CASSIPPRDTDSPLHF
TRBV7-9,NA,NA,TRBJ2-1,TGTGCCAGCAGCTTAGTAGGGGGCAATGAGCAGTTCTTC,CASSLVGGNEQFF
TRBV19,NA,NA,TRBJ1-6,TGTGCCAGTAGTAATCCGACAGGTCCAGGAACCTATAATTCACCCCTCCACTTT,CASSNPTGPGTYNSPLHF
TRBV24-1,TRBD1,once,TRBJ1-6,TGTGCCACCAGTGAGTCGGGGACAGGTGTTAATTCACCCCTCCACTTT,CATSESGTGVNSPLHF
TRBV7-2,NA,NA,TRBJ1-1,TGTGCCAGCAGCTACGGGGGATTCATGAACACTGAAGCTTTCTTT,CASSYGGFMNTEAFF
TRBV27,TRBD1,once,TRBJ2-5,TGTGCCAGCAGTTCACCCGGGACAGGGGTTCCAGAGACCCAGTACTTC,CASSSPGTGVPETQYF
TRBV28,NA,NA,TRBJ2-1,TGTGCCAGCAGTTTAGGCAATGAGCAGTTCTTC,CASSLGNEQFF
TRBV11-2,TRBD2,NA,TRBJ2-1,TGTGCCAGCACCCCGAGTACTAGCGGGAGTTATGAGCAGTTCTTC,CASTPSTSGSYEQFF
TRBV3-1/TRBV3-2,TRBD1,NA,TRBJ1-2,TGTGCCAGCAGCCACTGGGACAGACCAAACTATGGCTACACCTTC,CASSHWDRPNYGYTF